Below, 9 T cell receptor beta chains from the same sample are listed, as sequenced in a study of T cells in Graves' hyperthyroidism and ophthalmopathy. Amplification yielded TCR beta CDR3 regions, with RNA transcripts as the source. In the first-round RT-PCR of the TCR CDR3, the HTBI primer set was used. TCRdb used MiXCR to reprocess the multiplex PCR reads, holding one entry per CDR3 protein. Among 270,000 or so distinct CDR3 sequences listed, about 16% were seen once. The sequenced sample consisted of blood. The receptors were sampled from a woman aged 45-65 years with Graves' hyperthyroidism that later progressed to Graves' ophthalmopathy.

This clonotype was detected ten times or more. Here the CDR3 DNA reads TGTGCCGGGGACAGGGGAAGAGTTTTCGGGAATGAGCAGTTCTTC. Its protein is CAGDRGRVFGNEQFF. The chain recombines TRBV30 with TRBJ2-1; 10 bases agree with TRBD1. This CDR3 is 15 amino acids long. The V segment lost 8 bases and the J segment 7 bases; nucleotides outside the gene matches: 14. Germline CDR1 is GTSNPN and CDR2 is SVGIG (reference sequence).

This sequence joins TRBV10-1 and TRBJ1-4; 8 nucleotides agree with TRBD1. The CDR3 has 13 amino acids. V dropped 6 bases and J dropped 6; count of bases not matched to a gene: 3. Germline-derived CDR1 and CDR2 are WNHNN and SYGVQD (reference sequence). The CDR3 protein is CASSVQGDEKLFF. In DNA form, the CDR3 reads TGCGCCAGCAGCGTACAGGGGGATGAAAAACTGTTTTTT.

This clonotype was detected ten times or more. The chain couples TRBV12-3 or TRBV12-4 to TRBJ2-7; D could derive from TRBD1 or TRBD2 (5 bases each). V gave up 5 bases and J gave up 6 bases, with 11 bases separating them. The CDR3 totals 12 residues. CDR3 in amino acids: CASSTGTVEQYF. CDR3 coding DNA: TGTGCCAGCAGTACGGGGACCGTCGAGCAGTACTTC.

The V call is TRBV6-2 or TRBV6-3, the J call TRBJ2-7, with 7 bases lining up with TRBD2. Per the germline V gene, CDR1 is MNHEY and CDR2 is SVGEGT. The CDR3 contains 14 residues. The ends lost 5 bases at V and 5 bases at J; junction bases unmatched: 9. DNA of the CDR3: TGTGCCAGCAGTGCCCAGGGAGGGAGAGACGAGCAGTACTTC. Amino acid sequence: CASSAQGGRDEQYF.

The rearrangement uses TRBV5-5 and TRBJ2-5; no clear D gene. CDR1 is SGHKS and CDR2 is YYEKEE in the germline V gene (reference sequence). Trimming shortened V by 0 bases and J by 7 bases, and 10 bases separated the two germline ends. This CDR3 comprises 13 residues. Here the CDR3 DNA reads TGTGCCAGCAGCTTGGGCCCGCTGGGGACCCAGTACTTC. Amino acids: CASSLGPLGTQYF.

In its sample, this clonotype was seen many times. The V and J genes are TRBV24-1 and TRBJ2-7; D may be TRBD2 (5 bases). Deletions cut 9 bases from V and 5 bases from J, with 10 bases between. The germline V gene has CDR1 KGHDR and CDR2 SFDVKD. The CDR3 sequence is 11 residues long. The CDR3 coding sequence is TGTGCCACCTCCGAGGGAGACGAGCAGTACTTC. This codes for CATSEGDEQYF.

The chain uses TRBV5-1 and TRBJ2-3, with 10 bases aligning to TRBD2. There are 16 residues in the CDR3. CDR1 and CDR2 from the germline V gene are SGHRS and YFSETQ. J was trimmed by 4 bases and V by 4 bases; bases with no gene match: 9. The CDR3 here is CASSGLAGVNADTQYF. The CDR3 DNA follows: TGCGCCAGCAGCGGTCTAGCGGGAGTAAACGCAGATACGCAGTATTTT.

This clonotype has at least ten counts. The gene calls are TRBV6-2 or TRBV6-3 and TRBJ1-1, with D perhaps TRBD1 (5 bases). This CDR3 is built from 12 residues. CDR1 and CDR2 from the germline V gene are MNHEY and SVGEGT. V lost 5 bases, J lost 7 bases, and 11 bases lay in between. The CDR3, as DNA: TGTGCCAGCAGTAACAACAGGCTTGAAGCTTTCTTT. It encodes CASSNNRLEAFF.

This clonotype came up many times. This chain links TRBV20-1 with TRBJ2-5; D unclear. Germline V gene data show CDR1 as DFQATT and CDR2 as SNEGSKA (reference sequence). Trimming took off 1 base at V and 5 bases at J, with 8 bases between the two ends. This CDR3 spans 12 amino acids. CDR3 residues: CSARVSGETQYF. CDR3 coding DNA: TGCAGTGCTAGAGTGTCCGGGGAGACCCAGTACTTC.